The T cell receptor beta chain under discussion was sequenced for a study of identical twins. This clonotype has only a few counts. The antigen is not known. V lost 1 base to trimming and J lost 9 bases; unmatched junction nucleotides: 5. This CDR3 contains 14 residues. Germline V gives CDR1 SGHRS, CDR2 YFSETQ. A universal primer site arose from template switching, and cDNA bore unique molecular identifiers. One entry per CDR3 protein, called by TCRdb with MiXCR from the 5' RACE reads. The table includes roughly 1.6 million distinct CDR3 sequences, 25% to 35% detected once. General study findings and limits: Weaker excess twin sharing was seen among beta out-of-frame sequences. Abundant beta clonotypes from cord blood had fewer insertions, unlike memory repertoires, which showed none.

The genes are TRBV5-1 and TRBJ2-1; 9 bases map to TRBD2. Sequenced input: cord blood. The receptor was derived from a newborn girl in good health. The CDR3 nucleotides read TGCGCCAGCAGCTTGAGCGGGGGGTATAGTGAGCAGTTCTTC. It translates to CASSLSGGYSEQFF.